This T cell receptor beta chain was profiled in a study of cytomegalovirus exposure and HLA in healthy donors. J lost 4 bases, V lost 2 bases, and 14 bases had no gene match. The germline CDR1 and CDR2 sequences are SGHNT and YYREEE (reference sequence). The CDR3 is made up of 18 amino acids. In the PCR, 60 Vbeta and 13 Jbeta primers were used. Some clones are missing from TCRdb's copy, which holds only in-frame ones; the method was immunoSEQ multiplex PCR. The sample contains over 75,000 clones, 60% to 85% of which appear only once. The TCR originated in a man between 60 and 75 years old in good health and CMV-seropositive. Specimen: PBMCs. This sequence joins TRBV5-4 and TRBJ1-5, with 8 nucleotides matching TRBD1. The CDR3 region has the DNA TGTGCCAGCAGCTTTCCCCTAATTCAGGGGGCACGAAATCAGCCCCAGCATTTT. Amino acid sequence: CASSFPLIQGARNQPQHF.